This note documents a single TCR beta chain sequence. Its antigen is as yet unknown. The sample comes from a study of lymphopenia after photon versus proton radiotherapy. Regarding the study as a whole: After the lymphocyte nadir, photon-treated repertoires showed oligoclonal expansion, especially of CD8+ Temra cells.

Data came from immunoSEQ multiplex PCR; TCRdb stores just in-frame clones and leaves some out. The sample comprises 37,000 or so clones, 85% to 90% of which are singletons, and under 3.5% rests with the top ten. This CDR3 has 15 residues. Between the trimmed V and J ends, which lost 8 bases and 0 bases, there was a span of 13 bases. Germline V gene lookup returns CDR1 MNHEY and CDR2 SMNVEV (reference sequence). The input for sequencing was peripheral blood, taken from a patient treated with photon-based radiotherapy. The J gene is TRBJ1-4, the V gene TRBV27; D remains ambiguous. The TCR comes from a man aged 50 to 59 with gastric cancer. The CDR3 DNA is TGTGCCAGCGCATTGAATTTCGCAACTAATGAAAAACTGTTTTTT. As protein: CASALNFATNEKLFF.